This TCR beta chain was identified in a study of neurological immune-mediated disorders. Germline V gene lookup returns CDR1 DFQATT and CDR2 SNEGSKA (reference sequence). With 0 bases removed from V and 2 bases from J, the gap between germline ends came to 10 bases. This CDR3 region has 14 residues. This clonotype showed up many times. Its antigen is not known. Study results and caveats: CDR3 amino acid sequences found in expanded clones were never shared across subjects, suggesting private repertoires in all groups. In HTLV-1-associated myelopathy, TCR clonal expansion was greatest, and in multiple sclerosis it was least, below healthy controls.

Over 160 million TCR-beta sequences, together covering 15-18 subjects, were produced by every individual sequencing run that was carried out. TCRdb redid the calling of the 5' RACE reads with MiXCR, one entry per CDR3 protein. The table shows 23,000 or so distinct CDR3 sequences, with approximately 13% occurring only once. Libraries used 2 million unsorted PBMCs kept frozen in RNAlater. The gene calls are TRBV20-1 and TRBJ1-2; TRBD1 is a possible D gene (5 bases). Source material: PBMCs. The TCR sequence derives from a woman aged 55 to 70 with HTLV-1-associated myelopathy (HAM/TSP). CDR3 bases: TGCAGTGCTAGAGATCGGGCAGGGAACTATGGCTACACCTTC. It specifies CSARDRAGNYGYTF.